These 6 T cell receptor beta chains share one sample of origin, sequenced in a study of T cell responses to AZD1222 COVID-19 vaccine. Sequencing used immunoSEQ multiplex PCR; TCRdb keeps in-frame clones, though not all of them. The sample lists more than 150,000 clones, roughly nine tenths seen once, with 3% to 3.5% in the top ten. The sample here was peripheral blood, taken 28 days after the second AZD1222 dose. These TCRs come from an adult who received the AZD1222 COVID-19 vaccine.

A single count supports this clone. The chain links TRBV5-6 to TRBJ1-2, with D perhaps matching TRBD1 (5 bases). The CDR3 runs to 13 residues. V was pared by 4 bases and J by 8 bases, with 15 bases between. Germline CDR1 reads SGHDT; CDR2 reads YYEEEE. CDR3 sequence reads: CASSRDAADGYTF. The DNA for the CDR3 is TGTGCCAGCAGCAGGGACGCCGCAGACGGCTACACCTTC.

J is TRBJ2-7 and V is TRBV14; tentatively, D is TRBD2 (5 bases). This CDR3 is 14 amino acids long. The V gene's germline CDR1 is SGHDN and CDR2 FVKESK. V gave up 4 bases and J gave up 7 bases, with 17 bases separating them. In DNA, the CDR3 is TGTGCCAGCAGCCCCCCCGGGGATCTTTATGAGCAGTACTTC. Translated: CASSPPGDLYEQYF.

The chain carries TRBV7-3 and TRBJ1-2; 7 bases map to TRBD1. The V and J ends lost 1 base and 1 base, in that order; junction bases with no gene match: 6. Germline-derived CDR1 and CDR2 are SGHTA and FQGTGA. The CDR3 totals 16 residues. Written as DNA, the CDR3 is TGTGCCAGCAGCTTAAGGGGGAGGGACAGTAACTATGGCTACACCTTC. The encoded protein is CASSLRGRDSNYGYTF.

J is TRBJ2-2 and V is TRBV5-1; D possibly corresponds to TRBD2 (6 bases). Trimming removed 3 bases at V and 6 bases at J, with 12 bases between. The CDR3 totals 14 residues. Per the germline V gene, CDR1 is SGHRS and CDR2 is YFSETQ. CDR3 residues: CASSSGLAAGELFF. The CDR3, as DNA: TGCGCCAGCAGCTCGGGACTGGCCGCCGGGGAGCTGTTTTTT.

The V call is TRBV5-6, the J call TRBJ2-3, with D uncertain. Germline V gene sequence: CDR1 SGHDT, CDR2 YYEEEE. This CDR3 contains 14 residues. V was trimmed by 0 bases and J by 1 base, leaving 6 bases between them. The CDR3 DNA reads as TGTGCCAGCAGCTTGGGTGGGCGCACAGATACGCAGTATTTT. Its protein product is CASSLGGRTDTQYF.

V gene TRBV28 combines with J gene TRBJ2-1; 8 nucleotides match TRBD2. The CDR3 length is 15 residues. Trimming at V came to 5 bases and at J to 0 bases, leaving 3 bases not matched to a gene. CDR1 and CDR2 from the germline V gene are MDHEN and SYDVKM. This CDR3 is CASSITSGSYNEQFF. As DNA, the CDR3 is TGTGCCAGCAGTATAACTAGCGGCTCCTACAATGAGCAGTTCTTC.